This T cell receptor (beta chain) comes out of a study of cytomegalovirus exposure and HLA in healthy donors. Broader study findings: A later look showed TCR association rates differing by HLA locus, highest for DRB1 and lowest for HLA-C. Later analysis found that TCR beta chains associated with HLA were more clonally expanded than other, equally common chains. Rarity marked most TCR sequences, yet some public TCRs occurred in many donors.

This PCR relied on a set of 60 Vbeta primers and 13 Jbeta primers. Sequenced by immunoSEQ multiplex PCR; TCRdb stores in-frame clones only, minus some. This table has fewer than 200,000 clones, around 80% appearing once. This clone was detected a few times. Its cognate antigen is unknown. CDR1 and CDR2 from the germline V gene are SGHTA and FQGNSA. The germline V and J ends were trimmed by 2 bases and 0 bases, with 11 bases remaining between them. The CDR3 covers 16 residues. This TCR came from a girl under 18 in good health and CMV-seropositive. The sample was PBMCs. This chain links TRBV7-2 with TRBJ1-3; D is unclear. The CDR3 DNA follows: TGTGCCAGCAGCTTATATCCTAGAGTCTCTGGAAACACCATATATTTT. Protein: CASSLYPRVSGNTIYF.